This T cell receptor (beta chain) was recorded in a study of T cell responses to AZD1222 COVID-19 vaccine. Measured with immunoSEQ multiplex PCR; TCRdb has only the in-frame clones, and not every one. The sample holds 120,000 to 150,000 clones, roughly 90% seen once. Study-wide points: Females made up more of the donors, who were largely white British, and clonal diversity may have come out too low. Researchers report vaccine-associated CD4 TCRs spanning spike, with dominance at 160-218 and 743-854. Only six individuals given AZD1222 were seropositive at baseline.

On this clone itself: Its antigen is unknown.

CDR3 size: 17 residues. CDR1 is ENHRY, CDR2 SYGVKD, per germline. Germline trimming cut 0 bases from V and 7 bases from J; bases unmatched to any gene: 12. Sequences were derived from peripheral blood, sampled on day 0 of AZD1222 vaccination. The V call is TRBV10-3, the J call TRBJ2-1, with 7 bases fitting TRBD2. This receptor was identified in an adult in good health. For the CDR3, the DNA is TGTGCCATCAGTGAGTCCCCCGACTTAAGGGAGGGGAATGAGCAGTTCTTC. Translating it yields CAISESPDLREGNEQFF.